These T cell receptor beta chains were read from a single sample in a study of blood T cells in healthy people across ages. TCRdb itself ran the 5' RACE reads through MiXCR, one entry per CDR3 protein. Of approximately 1,700,000 distinct CDR3 sequences in the sample, roughly two fifths were seen once. The sample was blood. All receptors derive from a human donor in good health. Both conserved end residues are part of each CDR3. The order of the fields is clone size, D gene, J gene, V gene, CDR3 protein, CDR3 DNA. A D gene is named only where the DNA matches it firmly. A clone size is listed for some rows: how often the clone was seen (once, few, many), or a class if it is expanded.

>few|TRBD2|TRBJ2-5|TRBV7-2
CASIPPRRGGRETQYF
TGTGCCAGCATCCCCCCGCGGCGGGGGGGCCGAGAGACCCAGTACTTC
>-|TRBD2|TRBJ2-1|TRBV29-1
CSVVPLAGALNEQFF
TGCAGCGTTGTGCCGCTAGCGGGGGCCCTAAATGAGCAGTTCTTC
>-|TRBD1|TRBJ2-7|TRBV4-2
CASSQEPPGQDSYEQYF
TGTGCCAGCAGCCAAGAACCGCCGGGACAGGACTCCTACGAGCAGTACTTC
>few|TRBD1|TRBJ2-7|TRBV5-1
CASSFIVRDRGANEQYF
TGCGCCAGCAGCTTCATTGTCCGGGACAGGGGGGCCAACGAGCAGTACTTC
>-|TRBD1|TRBJ1-1|TRBV11-1
CASSPDRGVTEAFF
TGTGCCAGCAGCCCGGACAGGGGAGTCACTGAAGCTTTCTTT
>few|-|TRBJ1-2|TRBV13
CANSFVPGGYTF
TGTGCCAACAGCTTTGTGCCTGGGGGCTACACCTTC
>few|-|TRBJ1-2|TRBV12-3/TRBV12-4
CASSPRETIGFYGYTF
TGTGCCAGCAGTCCACGGGAGACCATAGGGTTCTATGGCTACACCTTC
>-|-|TRBJ2-7|TRBV24-1
CATSDFTSNKQYF
TGTGCCACCAGTGATTTTACTTCCAACAAGCAGTACTTC
>-|-|TRBJ1-2|TRBV6-5
CASQNIYGHTF
TGTGCCAGCCAGAACATCTATGGCCACACCTTC
>-|TRBD2|TRBJ2-1|TRBV30
CAFAGGNEQFF
TGTGCCTTTGCGGGGGGCAATGAGCAGTTCTTC
>few|-|TRBJ1-1|TRBV12-3/TRBV12-4
CASNHWVLNTEAFF
TGTGCCAGCAACCATTGGGTATTGAACACTGAAGCTTTCTTT
>few|TRBD1|TRBJ1-2|TRBV7-9
CASSRRQGDYGYTF
TGTGCCAGCAGTCGGCGACAGGGAGACTATGGCTACACCTTC
>few|TRBD2|TRBJ2-1|TRBV29-1
CSVGPTSGGGVEQFF
TGCAGCGTGGGTCCGACTAGCGGGGGGGGCGTTGAGCAGTTCTTC
>few|TRBD2|TRBJ2-3|TRBV4-1
CASSREAGRTTSTDTQYF
TGCGCCAGCAGCCGAGAAGCGGGGCGAACAACTAGCACAGATACGCAGTATTTT
>-|-|TRBJ2-5|TRBV20-1
CSAVVTFETQYF
TGCAGTGCTGTCGTAACGTTTGAGACCCAGTACTTC
>-|-|TRBJ2-5|TRBV20-1
CSAGEPGFGTQYF
TGCAGTGCAGGGGAACCAGGGTTCGGGACCCAGTACTTC
>few|TRBD2|TRBJ2-3|TRBV27
CASKTSLSTDTQYF
TGTGCCAGCAAGACTAGCCTGAGCACAGATACGCAGTATTTT
>-|-|TRBJ1-2|TRBV20-1
CSARDVDKLHGYTF
TGCAGTGCTAGAGACGTCGACAAATTACATGGCTACACCTTC
>few|-|TRBJ2-1|TRBV3-1
CASSHAGGASGHNEQFF
TGTGCCAGCAGCCACGCTGGGGGGGCTAGCGGACACAATGAGCAGTTCTTC
>many|TRBD2|TRBJ2-1|TRBV9
CASSLPGTSGGAGIEEQFF
TGTGCCAGCAGCCTCCCCGGGACTAGCGGGGGGGCCGGTATTGAAGAGCAGTTCTTC
>-|-|TRBJ2-2|TRBV6-2/TRBV6-3
CASSRLYGELFF
TGTGCCAGCAGTCGACTCTACGGGGAGCTGTTTTTT
>-|-|TRBJ1-1|TRBV7-9
CASSLWRGEEAFF
TGTGCCAGCAGCTTGTGGCGGGGCGAAGAAGCTTTCTTT
>-|TRBD1|TRBJ1-4|TRBV20-1
CSARGAGQGGEKLFF
TGCAGTGCTAGAGGCGCGGGACAGGGTGGCGAAAAACTGTTTTTT
>few|-|TRBJ1-5|TRBV29-1
CSVEGPGNQPQHF
TGCAGCGTTGAGGGACCGGGCAATCAGCCCCAGCATTTT